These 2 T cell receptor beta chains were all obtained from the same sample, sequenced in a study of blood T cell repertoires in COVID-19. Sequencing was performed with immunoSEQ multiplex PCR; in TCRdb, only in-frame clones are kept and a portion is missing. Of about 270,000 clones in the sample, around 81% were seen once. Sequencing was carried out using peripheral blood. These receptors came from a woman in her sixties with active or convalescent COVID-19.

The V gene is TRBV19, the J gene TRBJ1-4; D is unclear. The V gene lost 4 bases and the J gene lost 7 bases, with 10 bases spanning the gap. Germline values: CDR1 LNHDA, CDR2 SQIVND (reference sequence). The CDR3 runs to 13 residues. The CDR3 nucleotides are TGTGCCAGTAGTACGGGTTTGGTTGAAAAACTGTTTTTT. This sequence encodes CASSTGLVEKLFF.

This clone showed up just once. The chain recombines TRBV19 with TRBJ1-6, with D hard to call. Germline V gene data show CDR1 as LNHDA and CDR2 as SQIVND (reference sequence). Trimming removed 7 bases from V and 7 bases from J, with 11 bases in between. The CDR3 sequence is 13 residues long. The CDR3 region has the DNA TGTGCCAGTAACGCACAGACCAATTCACCCCTCCACTTT. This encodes CASNAQTNSPLHF.